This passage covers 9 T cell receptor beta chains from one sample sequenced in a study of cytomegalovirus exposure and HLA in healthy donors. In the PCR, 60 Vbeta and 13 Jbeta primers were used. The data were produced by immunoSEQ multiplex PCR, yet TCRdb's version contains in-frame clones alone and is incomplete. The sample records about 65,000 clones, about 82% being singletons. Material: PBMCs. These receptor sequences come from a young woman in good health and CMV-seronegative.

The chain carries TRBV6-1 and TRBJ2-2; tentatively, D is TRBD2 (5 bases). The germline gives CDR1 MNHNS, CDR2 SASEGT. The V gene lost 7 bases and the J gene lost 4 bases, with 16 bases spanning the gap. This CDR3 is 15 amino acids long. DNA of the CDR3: TGTGCCAGCAATTGGGGTAGCGATGGCACCGGGGAGCTGTTTTTT. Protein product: CASNWGSDGTGELFF.

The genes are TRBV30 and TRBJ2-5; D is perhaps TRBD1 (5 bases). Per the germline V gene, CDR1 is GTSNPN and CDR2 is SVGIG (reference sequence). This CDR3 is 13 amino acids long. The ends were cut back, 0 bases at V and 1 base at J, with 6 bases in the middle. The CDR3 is CAWSVGAQETQYF. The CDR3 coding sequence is TGTGCCTGGAGTGTAGGGGCCCAAGAGACCCAGTACTTC.

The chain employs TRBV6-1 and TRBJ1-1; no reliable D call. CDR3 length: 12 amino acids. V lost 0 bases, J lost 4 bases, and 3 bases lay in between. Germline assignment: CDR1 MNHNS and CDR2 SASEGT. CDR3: CASSEAATEAFF. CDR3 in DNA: TGTGCCAGCAGTGAAGCGGCCACTGAAGCTTTCTTT.

Written as DNA, the CDR3 is TGCGCCAGCAGCCAAGGTCAAGGACAGACGAACACTGAAGCTTTCTTT. Translating it yields CASSQGQGQTNTEAFF. The chain combines TRBV4-3 with TRBJ1-1; D perhaps matches TRBD1 (6 bases). Germline CDR1 LGHNA, CDR2 YSLEER. The length of the CDR3 is 16 residues. V shed 1 base and J shed 1 base, with 13 bases lying between them.

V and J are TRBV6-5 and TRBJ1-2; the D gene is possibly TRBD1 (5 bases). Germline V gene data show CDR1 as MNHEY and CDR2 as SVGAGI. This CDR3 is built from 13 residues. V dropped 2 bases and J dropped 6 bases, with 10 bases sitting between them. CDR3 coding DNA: TGTGCCAGCAGTTACGATCAGGGTAATGGCTACACCTTC. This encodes CASSYDQGNGYTF.

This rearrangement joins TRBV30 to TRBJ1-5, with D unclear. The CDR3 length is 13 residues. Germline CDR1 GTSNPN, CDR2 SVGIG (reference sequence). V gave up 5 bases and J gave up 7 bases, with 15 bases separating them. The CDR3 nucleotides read TGTGCCTGGTCCCTAACGGGAGGGCAGCCCCAGCATTTT. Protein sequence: CAWSLTGGQPQHF.

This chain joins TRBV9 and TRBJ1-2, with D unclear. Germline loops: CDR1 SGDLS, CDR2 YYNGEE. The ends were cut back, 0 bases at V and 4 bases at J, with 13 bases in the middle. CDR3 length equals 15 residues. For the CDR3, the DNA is TGTGCCAGCAGCGTAGAATCGAGGGAAACCTATGGCTACACCTTC. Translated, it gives CASSVESRETYGYTF. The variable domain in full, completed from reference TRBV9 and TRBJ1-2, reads DSGVTQTPKHLITATGQRVTLRCSPRSGDLSVYWYQQSLDQGLQFLIQYYNGEERAKGNILERFSAQQFPDLHSELNLSSLELGDSALYFCASSVESRETYGYTFGSGTRLTVV.

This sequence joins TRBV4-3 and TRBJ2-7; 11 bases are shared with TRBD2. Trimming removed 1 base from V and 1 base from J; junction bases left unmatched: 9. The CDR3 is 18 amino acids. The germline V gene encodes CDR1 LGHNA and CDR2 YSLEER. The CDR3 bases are TGCGCCAGCAGCCAAGCGGTAACTAGCGGGGGTTTATCCTACGAGCAGTACTTC. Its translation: CASSQAVTSGGLSYEQYF.

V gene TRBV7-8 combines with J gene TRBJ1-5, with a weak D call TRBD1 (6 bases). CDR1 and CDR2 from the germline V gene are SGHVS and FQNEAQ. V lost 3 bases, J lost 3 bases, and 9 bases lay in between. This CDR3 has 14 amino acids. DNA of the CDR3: TGTGCCAGCAGCTTCGGACAGCCCAATCAGCCCCAGCATTTT. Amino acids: CASSFGQPNQPQHF.